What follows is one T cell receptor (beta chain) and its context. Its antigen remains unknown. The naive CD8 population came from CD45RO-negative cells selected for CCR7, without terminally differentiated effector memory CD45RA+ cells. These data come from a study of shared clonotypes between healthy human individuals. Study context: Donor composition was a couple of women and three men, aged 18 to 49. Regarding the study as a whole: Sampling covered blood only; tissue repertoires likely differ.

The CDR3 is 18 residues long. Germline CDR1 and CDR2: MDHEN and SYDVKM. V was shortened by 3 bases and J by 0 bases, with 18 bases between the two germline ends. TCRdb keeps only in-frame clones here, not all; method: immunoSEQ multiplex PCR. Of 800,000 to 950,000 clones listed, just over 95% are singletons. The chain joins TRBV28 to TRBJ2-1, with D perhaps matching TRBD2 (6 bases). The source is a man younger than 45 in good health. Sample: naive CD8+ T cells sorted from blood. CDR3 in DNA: TGTGCCAGCAGTTTTAGGGACTTAGGCCGCTCCTCCTACAATGAGCAGTTCTTC. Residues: CASSFRDLGRSSYNEQFF.